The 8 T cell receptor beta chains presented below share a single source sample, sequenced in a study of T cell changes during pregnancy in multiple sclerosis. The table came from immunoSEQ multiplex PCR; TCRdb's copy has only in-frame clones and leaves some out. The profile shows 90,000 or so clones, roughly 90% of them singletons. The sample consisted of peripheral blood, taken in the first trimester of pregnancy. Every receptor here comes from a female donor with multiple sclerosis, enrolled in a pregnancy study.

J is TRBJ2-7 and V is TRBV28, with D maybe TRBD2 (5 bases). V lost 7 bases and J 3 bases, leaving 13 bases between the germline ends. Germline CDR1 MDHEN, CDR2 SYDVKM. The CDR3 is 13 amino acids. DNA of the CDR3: TGTGCCAGCATACCGGGGTTAGGCTACGAGCAGTACTTC. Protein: CASIPGLGYEQYF.

The CDR3: CASNPTGGSTEAFF. DNA for the CDR3: TGTGCCAGCAACCCGACAGGGGGTAGCACTGAAGCTTTCTTT. This chain uses TRBV6-5 with TRBJ1-1; 9 nucleotides match TRBD1. Trimming at V came to 7 bases and at J to 4 bases, leaving 7 bases not matched to a gene. Germline CDR1 and CDR2: MNHEY and SVGAGI. CDR3 size: 14 residues.

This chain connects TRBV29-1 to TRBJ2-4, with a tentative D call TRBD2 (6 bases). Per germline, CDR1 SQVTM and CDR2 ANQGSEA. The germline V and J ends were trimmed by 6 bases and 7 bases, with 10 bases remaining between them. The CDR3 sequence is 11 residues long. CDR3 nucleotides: TGCAGCGTATTCCGGGGGAACATTCAGTACTTC. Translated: CSVFRGNIQYF.

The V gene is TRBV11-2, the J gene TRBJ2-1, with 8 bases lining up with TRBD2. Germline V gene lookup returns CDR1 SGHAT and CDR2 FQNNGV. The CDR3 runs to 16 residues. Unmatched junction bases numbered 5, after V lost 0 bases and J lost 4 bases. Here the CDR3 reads CASSLEPGLGYNEQFF. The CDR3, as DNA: TGTGCCAGCAGCTTAGAGCCGGGACTAGGGTACAATGAGCAGTTCTTC.

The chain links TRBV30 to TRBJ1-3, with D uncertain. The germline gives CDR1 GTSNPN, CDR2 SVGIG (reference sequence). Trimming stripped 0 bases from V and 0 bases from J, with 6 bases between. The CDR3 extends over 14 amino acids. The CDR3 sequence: CAWSVRSSGNTIYF. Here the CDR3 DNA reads TGTGCCTGGAGTGTACGGTCCTCTGGAAACACCATATATTTT.

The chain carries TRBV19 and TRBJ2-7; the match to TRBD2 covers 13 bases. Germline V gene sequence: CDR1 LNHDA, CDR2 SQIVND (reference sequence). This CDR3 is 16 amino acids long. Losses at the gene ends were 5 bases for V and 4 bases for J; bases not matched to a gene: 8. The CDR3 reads CASSAGLAGIRYEQYF. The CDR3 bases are TGTGCCAGTAGTGCGGGACTAGCGGGAATACGGTACGAGCAGTACTTC. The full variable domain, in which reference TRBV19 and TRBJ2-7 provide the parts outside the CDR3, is DGGITQSPKYLFRKEGQNVTLSCEQNLNHDAMYWYRQDPGQGLRLIYYSQIVNDFQKGDIAEGYSVSREKKESFPLTVTSAQKNPTAFYLCASSAGLAGIRYEQYFGPGTRLTVT.

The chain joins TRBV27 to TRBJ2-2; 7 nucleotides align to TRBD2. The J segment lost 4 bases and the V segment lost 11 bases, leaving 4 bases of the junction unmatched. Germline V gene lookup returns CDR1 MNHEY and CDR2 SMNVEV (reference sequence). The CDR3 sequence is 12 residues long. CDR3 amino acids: CAVGGSTGELFF. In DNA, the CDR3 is TGTGCCGTAGGCGGGAGCACCGGGGAGCTGTTTTTT.

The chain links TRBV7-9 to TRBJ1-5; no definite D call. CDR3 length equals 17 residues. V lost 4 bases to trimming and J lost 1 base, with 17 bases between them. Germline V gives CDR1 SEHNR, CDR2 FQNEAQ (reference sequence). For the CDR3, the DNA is TGTGCCAGCAGCTCCTACACGGCTGGAGGGAGCAATCAGCCCCAGCATTTT. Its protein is CASSSYTAGGSNQPQHF.